This entry concerns a single T cell receptor (beta chain). The sample is drawn from a study of blood T cell repertoires in COVID-19. At the level of the study: T cells, B-cell-depleted T cells, or PBMCs provided the cDNA or gDNA that served as material.

This CDR3 region has 14 residues. The V end was cut by 4 bases, the J end by 3 bases, with 12 bases between. Germline loops: CDR1 LGHNA, CDR2 YSLEER. In the authors' workflow: From reference gene primer amplification, estimates of nucleated cell counts were derived. Sequencing was performed with immunoSEQ multiplex PCR; in TCRdb, only in-frame clones are kept and a portion is missing. That table furnishes V, J and clone size, whereas the DNA furnished D and trimming. The sample lists 220,000 or so clones; around 90% were seen once. Cohort allocation depended upon clinical history that participants reported. Within the 2 weeks before study entry, each person in the exposed group met a COVID-19 case.

The rearrangement joins TRBV4-3 to TRBJ1-2; D unresolved. The sequencing sample was made of PBMCs or T cells enriched from blood (not recorded which). The receptor was derived from a man between 25 and 39 years old who had been exposed to COVID-19. DNA for the CDR3: TGCGCCAGCAGCCCCGAGGGTTTCGACTATGGCTACACCTTC. This translates into CASSPEGFDYGYTF.